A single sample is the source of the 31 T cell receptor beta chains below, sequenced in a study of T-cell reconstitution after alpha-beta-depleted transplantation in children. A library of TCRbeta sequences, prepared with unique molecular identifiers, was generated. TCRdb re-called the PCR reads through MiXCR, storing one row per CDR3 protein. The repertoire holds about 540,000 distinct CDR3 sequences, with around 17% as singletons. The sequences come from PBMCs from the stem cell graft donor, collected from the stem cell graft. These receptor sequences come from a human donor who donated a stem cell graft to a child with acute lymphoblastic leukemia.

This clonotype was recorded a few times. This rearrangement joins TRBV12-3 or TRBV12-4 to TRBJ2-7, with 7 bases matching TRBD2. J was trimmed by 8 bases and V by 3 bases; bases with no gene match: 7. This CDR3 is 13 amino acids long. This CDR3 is CASSLGGTFKQYF. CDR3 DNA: TGTGCCAGCAGTTTGGGGGGGACGTTTAAGCAGTACTTC.

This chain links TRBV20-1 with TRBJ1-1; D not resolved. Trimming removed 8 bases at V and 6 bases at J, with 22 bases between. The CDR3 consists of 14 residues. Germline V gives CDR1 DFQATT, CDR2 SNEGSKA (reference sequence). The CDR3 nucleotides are TGCAGTACGGCCCCCTCGAGAGGAGATCCTGAAGCTTTCTTT. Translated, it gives CSTAPSRGDPEAFF.

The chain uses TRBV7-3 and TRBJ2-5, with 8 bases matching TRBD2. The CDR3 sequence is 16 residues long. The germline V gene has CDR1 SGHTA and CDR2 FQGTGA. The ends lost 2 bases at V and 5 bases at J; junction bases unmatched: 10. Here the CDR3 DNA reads TGTGCCAGCAGCTTAGAGCATGCGGGAGGTGATGAGACCCAGTACTTC. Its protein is CASSLEHAGGDETQYF.

Here the CDR3 DNA reads TGTGCCAGCAGACCAGACCTAGGTGTCCATCAGCCCCAGCATTTT. Protein product: CASRPDLGVHQPQHF. The chain employs TRBV12-3 or TRBV12-4 and TRBJ1-5; unclear D gene. The CDR3 is made up of 15 amino acids. Trimming cost V 6 bases and J 5 bases, with 17 bases left between them.

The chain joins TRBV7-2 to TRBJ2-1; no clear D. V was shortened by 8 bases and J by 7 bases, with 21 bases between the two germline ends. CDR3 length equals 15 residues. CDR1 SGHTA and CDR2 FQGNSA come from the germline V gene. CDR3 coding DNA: TGTGCCAGCGGTCGCCCGGGCCTTATTACGAATGAGCAGTTCTTC. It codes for CASGRPGLITNEQFF.

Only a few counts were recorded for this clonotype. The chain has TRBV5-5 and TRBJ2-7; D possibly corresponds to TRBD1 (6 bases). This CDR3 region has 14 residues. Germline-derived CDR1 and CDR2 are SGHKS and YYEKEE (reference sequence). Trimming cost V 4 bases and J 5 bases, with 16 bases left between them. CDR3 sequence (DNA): TGTGCCAGCAGCCGACAGGTCCCCGTGAACGAGCAGTACTTC. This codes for CASSRQVPVNEQYF.

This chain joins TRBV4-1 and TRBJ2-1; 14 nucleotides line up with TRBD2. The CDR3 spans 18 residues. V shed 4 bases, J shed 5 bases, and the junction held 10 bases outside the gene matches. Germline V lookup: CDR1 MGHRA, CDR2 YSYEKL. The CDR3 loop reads CASSPPRTSGRTHNEQFF. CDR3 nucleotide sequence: TGCGCCAGCAGCCCTCCGCGGACTAGCGGGAGGACCCACAATGAGCAGTTCTTC.

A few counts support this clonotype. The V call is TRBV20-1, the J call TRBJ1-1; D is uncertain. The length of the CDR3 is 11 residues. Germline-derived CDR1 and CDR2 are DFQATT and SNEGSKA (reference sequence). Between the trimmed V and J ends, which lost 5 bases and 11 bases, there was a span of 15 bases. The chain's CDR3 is CSAPRPHRAFF. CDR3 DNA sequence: TGCAGTGCTCCCCGGCCCCATCGGGCTTTCTTT.

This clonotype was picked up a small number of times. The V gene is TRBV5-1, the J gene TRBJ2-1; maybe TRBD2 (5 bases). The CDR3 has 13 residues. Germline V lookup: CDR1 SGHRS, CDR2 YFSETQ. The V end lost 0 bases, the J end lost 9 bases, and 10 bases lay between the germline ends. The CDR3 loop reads CASSLVVRGEQFF. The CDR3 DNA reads TGCGCCAGCAGCTTGGTGGTCCGGGGTGAGCAGTTCTTC.

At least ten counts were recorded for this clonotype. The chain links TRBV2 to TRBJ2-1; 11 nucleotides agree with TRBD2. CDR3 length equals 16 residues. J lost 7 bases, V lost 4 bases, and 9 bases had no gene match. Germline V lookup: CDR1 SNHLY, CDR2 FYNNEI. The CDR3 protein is CASSAASGRRPNEQFF. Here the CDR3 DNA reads TGTGCCAGCAGTGCTGCTAGCGGGAGGCGGCCAAATGAGCAGTTCTTC. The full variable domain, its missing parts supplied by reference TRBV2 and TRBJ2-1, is EPEVTQTPSHQVTQMGQEVILRCVPISNHLYFYWYRQILGQKVEFLVSFYNNEISEKSEIFDDQFSVERPDGSNFTLKIRSTKLEDSAMYFCASSAASGRRPNEQFFGPGTRLTVL.

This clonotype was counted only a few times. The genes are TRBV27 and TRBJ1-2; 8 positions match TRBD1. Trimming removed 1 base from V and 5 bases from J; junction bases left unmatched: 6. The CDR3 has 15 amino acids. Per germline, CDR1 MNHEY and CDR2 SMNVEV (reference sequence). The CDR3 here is CASSLWGRGLYGYTF. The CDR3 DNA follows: TGTGCCAGCAGTTTATGGGGCAGGGGGCTGTATGGCTACACCTTC.

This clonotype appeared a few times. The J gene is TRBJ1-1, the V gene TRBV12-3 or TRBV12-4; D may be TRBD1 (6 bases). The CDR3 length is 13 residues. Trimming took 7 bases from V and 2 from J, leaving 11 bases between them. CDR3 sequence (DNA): TGTGCCAGCATAGGGGGGTCCAACACTGAAGCTTTCTTT. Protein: CASIGGSNTEAFF.

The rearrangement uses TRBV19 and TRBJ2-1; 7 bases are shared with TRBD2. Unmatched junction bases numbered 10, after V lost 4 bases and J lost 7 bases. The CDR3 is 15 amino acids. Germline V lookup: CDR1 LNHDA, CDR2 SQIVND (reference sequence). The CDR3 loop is CASSSEAGAGNEQFF. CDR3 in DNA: TGTGCCAGTAGTAGTGAGGCGGGAGCTGGGAATGAGCAGTTCTTC.

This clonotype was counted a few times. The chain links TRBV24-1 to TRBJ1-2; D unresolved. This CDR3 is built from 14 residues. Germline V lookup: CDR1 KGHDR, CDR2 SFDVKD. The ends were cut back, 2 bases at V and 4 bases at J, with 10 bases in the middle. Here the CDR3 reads CATSDSGRSYGYTF. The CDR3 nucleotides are TGTGCCACCAGTGATTCCGGGAGGAGCTATGGCTACACCTTC.

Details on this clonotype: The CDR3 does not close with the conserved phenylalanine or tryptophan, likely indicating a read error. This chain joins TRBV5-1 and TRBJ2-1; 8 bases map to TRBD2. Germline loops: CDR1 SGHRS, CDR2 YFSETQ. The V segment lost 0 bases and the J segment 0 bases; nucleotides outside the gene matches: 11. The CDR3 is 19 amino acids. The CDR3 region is CASSLEGSGIQSSYNEQFL. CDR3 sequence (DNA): TGCGCCAGCAGCTTGGAAGGTAGCGGGATTCAAAGCTCCTACAATGAGCAGTTCTTG.

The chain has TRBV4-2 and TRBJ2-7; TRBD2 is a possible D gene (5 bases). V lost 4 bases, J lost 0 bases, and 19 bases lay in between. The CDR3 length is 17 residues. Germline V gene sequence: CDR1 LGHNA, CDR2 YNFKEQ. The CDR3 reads CASSPGLSGLNSYEQYF. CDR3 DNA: TGTGCCAGCAGCCCTGGCCTGTCCGGACTGAACTCCTACGAGCAGTACTTC.

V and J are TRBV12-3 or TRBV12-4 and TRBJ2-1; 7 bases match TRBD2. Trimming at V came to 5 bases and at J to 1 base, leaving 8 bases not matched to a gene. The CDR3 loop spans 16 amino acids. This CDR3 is CASSGDSGLSYNEQFF. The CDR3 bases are TGTGCCAGCAGTGGGGATAGCGGGCTTTCCTACAATGAGCAGTTCTTC.

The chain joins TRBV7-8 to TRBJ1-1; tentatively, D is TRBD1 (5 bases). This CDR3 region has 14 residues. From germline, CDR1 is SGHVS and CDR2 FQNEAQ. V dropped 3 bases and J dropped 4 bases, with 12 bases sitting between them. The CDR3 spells CASSFLGGSTEAFF. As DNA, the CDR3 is TGTGCCAGCAGCTTCCTCGGGGGGAGCACTGAAGCTTTCTTT.

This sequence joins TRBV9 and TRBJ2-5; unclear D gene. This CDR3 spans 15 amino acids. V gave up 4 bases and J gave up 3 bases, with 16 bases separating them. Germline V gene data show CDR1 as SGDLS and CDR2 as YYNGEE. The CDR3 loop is CASSPMRFGEETQYF. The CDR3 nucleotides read TGTGCCAGCAGCCCCATGCGTTTTGGGGAAGAGACCCAGTACTTC.

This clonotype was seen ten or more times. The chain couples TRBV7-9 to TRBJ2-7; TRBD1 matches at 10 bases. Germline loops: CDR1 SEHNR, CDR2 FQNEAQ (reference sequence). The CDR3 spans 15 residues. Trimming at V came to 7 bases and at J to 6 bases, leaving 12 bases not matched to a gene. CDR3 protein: CASTRTGTGAGEQYF. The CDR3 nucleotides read TGTGCCAGCACCAGGACCGGGACAGGGGCCGGCGAGCAGTACTTC.

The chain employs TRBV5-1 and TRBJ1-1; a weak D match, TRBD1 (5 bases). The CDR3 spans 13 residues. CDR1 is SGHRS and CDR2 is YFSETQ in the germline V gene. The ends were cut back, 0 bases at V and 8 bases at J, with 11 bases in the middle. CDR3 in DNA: TGCGCCAGCAGCTTGGCGGGACCAGGGGAAGCTTTCTTT. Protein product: CASSLAGPGEAFF.

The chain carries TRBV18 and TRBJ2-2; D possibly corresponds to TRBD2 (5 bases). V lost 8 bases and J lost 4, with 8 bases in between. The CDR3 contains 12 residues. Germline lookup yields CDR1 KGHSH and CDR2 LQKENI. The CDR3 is CASLSGTGELFF. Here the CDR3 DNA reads TGTGCCAGCCTGAGCGGCACCGGGGAGCTGTTTTTT.

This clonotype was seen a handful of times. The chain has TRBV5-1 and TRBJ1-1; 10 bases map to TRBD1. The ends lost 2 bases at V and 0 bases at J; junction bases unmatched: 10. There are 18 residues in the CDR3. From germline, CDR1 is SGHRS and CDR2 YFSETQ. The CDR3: CASSLYLGQGGMNTEAFF. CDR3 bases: TGCGCCAGCAGCTTATACCTAGGACAGGGGGGCATGAACACTGAAGCTTTCTTT.

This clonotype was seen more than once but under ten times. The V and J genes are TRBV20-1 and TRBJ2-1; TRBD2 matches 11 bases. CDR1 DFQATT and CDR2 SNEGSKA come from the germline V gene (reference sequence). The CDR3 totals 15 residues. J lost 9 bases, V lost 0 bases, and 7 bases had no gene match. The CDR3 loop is CSARDPLAGVGEQFF. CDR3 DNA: TGCAGTGCTAGAGACCCACTAGCGGGAGTAGGTGAGCAGTTCTTC.

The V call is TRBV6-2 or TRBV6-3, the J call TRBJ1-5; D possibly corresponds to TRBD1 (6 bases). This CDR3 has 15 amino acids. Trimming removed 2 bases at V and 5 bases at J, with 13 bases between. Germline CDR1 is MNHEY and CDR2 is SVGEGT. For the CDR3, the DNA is TGTGCCAGCAGTTACAAGGGGGGGAATCATCAGCCCCAGCATTTT. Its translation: CASSYKGGNHQPQHF.

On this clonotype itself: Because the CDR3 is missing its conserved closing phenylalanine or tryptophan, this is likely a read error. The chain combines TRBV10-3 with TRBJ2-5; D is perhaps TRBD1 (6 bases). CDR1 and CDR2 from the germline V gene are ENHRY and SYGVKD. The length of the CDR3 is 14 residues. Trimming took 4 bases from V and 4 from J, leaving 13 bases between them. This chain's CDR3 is CAISAWTARETQYS. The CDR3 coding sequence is TGTGCCATCAGTGCCTGGACAGCCCGAGAGACCCAGTACTCC.

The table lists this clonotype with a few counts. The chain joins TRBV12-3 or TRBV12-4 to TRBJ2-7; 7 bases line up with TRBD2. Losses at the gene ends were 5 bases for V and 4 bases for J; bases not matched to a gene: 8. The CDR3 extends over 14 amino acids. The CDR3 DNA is TGTGCCAGCAGTCGACGAGCGGGACTATACGAGCAGTACTTC. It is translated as CASSRRAGLYEQYF.

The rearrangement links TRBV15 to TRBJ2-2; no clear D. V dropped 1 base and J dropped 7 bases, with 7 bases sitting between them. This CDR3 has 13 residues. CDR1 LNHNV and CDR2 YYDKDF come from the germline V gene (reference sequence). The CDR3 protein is CATSRALGGELFF. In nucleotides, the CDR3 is TGTGCCACCAGCAGAGCCCTGGGCGGGGAGCTGTTTTTT.

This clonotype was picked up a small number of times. The CDR3 loop is CASIWGPSTDTQYF. For the CDR3, the DNA is TGCGCCAGCATTTGGGGACCTAGCACAGATACGCAGTATTTT. The rearrangement joins TRBV5-1 to TRBJ2-3, with D perhaps TRBD1 or TRBD2 (5 bases each). Germline assignment: CDR1 SGHRS and CDR2 YFSETQ. There are 14 residues in the CDR3. V lost 6 bases and J lost 0, with 11 bases in between.

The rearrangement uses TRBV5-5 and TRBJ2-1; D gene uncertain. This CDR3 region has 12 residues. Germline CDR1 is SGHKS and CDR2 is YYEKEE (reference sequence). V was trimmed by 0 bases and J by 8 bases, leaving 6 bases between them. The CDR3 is CASSLGVDEQFF. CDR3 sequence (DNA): TGTGCCAGCAGCTTGGGAGTGGATGAGCAGTTCTTC. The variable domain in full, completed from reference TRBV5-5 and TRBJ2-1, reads DAGVTQSPTHLIKTRGQQVTLRCSPISGHKSVSWYQQVLGQGPQFIFQYYEKEERGRGNFPDRFSARQFPNYSSELNVNALLLGDSALYLCASSLGVDEQFFGPGTRLTVL.

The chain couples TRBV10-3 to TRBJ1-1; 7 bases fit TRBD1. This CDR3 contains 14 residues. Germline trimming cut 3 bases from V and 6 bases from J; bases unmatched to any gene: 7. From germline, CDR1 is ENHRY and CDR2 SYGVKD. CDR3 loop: CAISDLQTGAEAFF. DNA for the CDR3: TGTGCCATCAGTGACCTCCAAACAGGGGCTGAAGCTTTCTTT.